One sample yielded the 9 T cell receptor beta chains listed below, sequenced in a study of T cells expressing NK-cell markers. From its re-call of the 5' RACE reads, TCRdb lists each CDR3 protein once, without DNA. The table lists about 260,000 distinct CDR3 sequences. Sequencing used blood T cells: a sorted CD56 or NKG2C T cell subset, CD4+ or CD8+ T cells, or bulk PBMC T cells (not recorded which). Receptors were obtained from a man aged 18-30 years in good health.

The chain links TRBV7-8 to TRBJ2-5. Germline lookup yields CDR1 SGHVS and CDR2 FQNEAQ. The CDR3 totals 11 residues. This CDR3 reads CASGTQETQYF.

The chain uses TRBV20-1 and TRBJ2-3; TCRdb's D call, TRBD1, is unchecked because there is no DNA. CDR1 is DFQATT, CDR2 SNEGSKA, per germline (reference sequence). This CDR3 has 14 amino acids. CDR3 protein: CSAVPDLQSDTQYF.

The chain is built from TRBV10-3 and TRBJ1-4; the TCRdb D gene call, TRBD1, has no DNA to confirm it. The CDR3 has 13 amino acids. The germline gives CDR1 ENHRY, CDR2 SYGVKD. The CDR3 is CAISGASGEKLFF.

The chain couples TRBV10-3 to TRBJ2-7; TCRdb indicates TRBD1, and absent DNA this call remains unverified. The CDR3 contains 15 residues. CDR1 and CDR2 from the germline V gene are ENHRY and SYGVKD. The CDR3 region is CAISEGTGIPYEQYF.

The CDR3 sequence: CASSLSDRGPNEKLFF. This chain connects TRBV12-3 or TRBV12-4 to TRBJ1-4; lacking DNA, the TRBD1 call made by TCRdb goes unchecked. The CDR3 is 16 amino acids.

The chain carries TRBV11-2 and TRBJ2-1; as DNA is missing, the TRBD2 call by TCRdb cannot be tested. The length of the CDR3 is 15 residues. Germline CDR1 and CDR2: SGHAT and FQNNGV. The CDR3: CASSSGTSSGDEQFF.

The chain links TRBV5-1 to TRBJ2-7; TCRdb's D call, TRBD1, is unchecked because there is no DNA. Germline V gives CDR1 SGHRS, CDR2 YFSETQ. The CDR3 is 16 residues long. CDR3: CASSLGAAGGTYEQYF.

The V gene is TRBV5-1, the J gene TRBJ2-2; checking the TCRdb D call of TRBD1 is not possible without DNA. Germline lookup yields CDR1 SGHRS and CDR2 YFSETQ. The CDR3 is 17 amino acids. CDR3 region: CASSLEPKGSGTGELFF.

The chain has TRBV20-1 and TRBJ2-1; the D gene TCRdb calls, TRBD2, cannot be checked with no DNA. The CDR3 runs 13 residues. Germline CDR1 reads DFQATT; CDR2 reads SNEGSKA (reference sequence). This CDR3 is CSARWGVSNEQFF.